This T cell receptor beta chain was found in a study of T cell changes during pregnancy in multiple sclerosis. Sequenced by immunoSEQ multiplex PCR; TCRdb stores in-frame clones only, minus some. This table has roughly 49,000 clones, about 90% appearing once. The CDR3 consists of 14 residues. V was clipped by 1 base and J by 3 bases, with 8 bases between them. Per germline, CDR1 SGDLS and CDR2 YYNGEE. The rearrangement uses TRBV9 and TRBJ1-3; perhaps TRBD1 as D (5 bases). The sequencing used CD4+ T cells from peripheral blood mononuclear cells, collected in the second trimester of pregnancy. This receptor was obtained from a female donor in good health, enrolled as a control in a pregnancy study. The CDR3: CASSVSTGGNTIYF. The CDR3 region has the DNA TGTGCCAGCAGCGTATCCACAGGTGGAAACACCATATATTTT.